The clone carrying this TCR beta chain was observed a few times. Its antigen is undetermined. Since all of the isolated RNA was reverse transcribed, expressed TCRB transcripts were what got sequenced. TCRdb keeps only in-frame clones here, not all; method: immunoSEQ multiplex PCR. The repertoire holds over 300,000 clones, with about a tenth as singletons. This specimen belongs to a study of beta chain features in type 1 diabetes. Across the whole study: Sorted cells from all samples, numbering roughly 100,000,000, were examined. Study-wide findings and caveats: Moderately but significantly shorter TCRB CDR3s were found in Type 1 diabetes patients in all four CD4+ subsets.

The receptor was derived from a man aged 25-40 years with type 1 diabetes. Material for sequencing was central memory CD4+ T cells from blood.

CDR3 amino acids: CASSAGQGKESPLHF. The CDR3 DNA follows: TGTGCCAGCAGTGCCGGACAGGGGAAGGAGTCACCCCTCCACTTT. This rearrangement joins TRBV2 to TRBJ1-6; 9 bases are shared with TRBD1. CDR1 is SNHLY, CDR2 FYNNEI, per germline. The length of the CDR3 is 15 residues. J was trimmed by 10 bases and V by 4 bases; bases with no gene match: 8. Combining the CDR3 with reference TRBV2 and TRBJ1-6 gives the whole variable domain EPEVTQTPSHQVTQMGQEVILRCVPISNHLYFYWYRQILGQKVEFLVSFYNNEISEKSEIFDDQFSVERPDGSNFTLKIRSTKLEDSAMYFCASSAGQGKESPLHFGNGTRLTVT.